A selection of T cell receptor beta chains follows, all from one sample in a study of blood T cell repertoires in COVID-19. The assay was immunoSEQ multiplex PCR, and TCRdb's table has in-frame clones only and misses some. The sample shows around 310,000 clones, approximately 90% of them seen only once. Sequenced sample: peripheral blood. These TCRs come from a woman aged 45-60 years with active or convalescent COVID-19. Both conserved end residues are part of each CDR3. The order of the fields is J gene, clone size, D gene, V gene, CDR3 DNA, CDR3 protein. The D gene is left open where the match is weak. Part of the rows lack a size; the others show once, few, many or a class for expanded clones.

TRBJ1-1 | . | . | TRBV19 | TGTGCCAGTAGTATAGGCCGACGTAGCATGAACACTGAAGCTTTCTTT | CASSIGRRSMNTEAFF
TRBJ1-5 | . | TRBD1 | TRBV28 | TGTGCCAGCAGTTTAATGGGGACAGGGCTGGGCAATCAGCCCCAGCATTTT | CASSLMGTGLGNQPQHF
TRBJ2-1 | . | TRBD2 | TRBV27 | TGTGCCAGCACCAGCCCGGGACTAGCTATTAGCTCCTACAATGAGCAGTTCTTC | CASTSPGLAISSYNEQFF
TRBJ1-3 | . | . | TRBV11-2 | TGTGCCAGCAGCTTAACCAGGGATGGAAACACCATATATTTT | CASSLTRDGNTIYF
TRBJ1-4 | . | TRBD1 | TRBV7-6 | TGTGCCAGCAGCGTCGCCTTAACCGGGACAGGGGATGAAAAACTGTTTTTT | CASSVALTGTGDEKLFF
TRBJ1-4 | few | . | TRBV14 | TGTGCCAGCTCACAGATCCGGAATGAAAAACTGTTTTTT | CASSQIRNEKLFF
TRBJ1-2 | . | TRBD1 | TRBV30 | TGTGCCTGGAGTGTAGAGACAGGGGCTCGCGGCTACACCTTC | CAWSVETGARGYTF
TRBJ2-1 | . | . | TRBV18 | TGTGCCAGCTCACCGAGCCTAAGAGGTTCGAATGAGCAGTTCTTC | CASSPSLRGSNEQFF
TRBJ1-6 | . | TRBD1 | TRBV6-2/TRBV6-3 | TGTGCCAGCAGTTACTCCGGGACAGGGGTTTCACCCCTCCACTTT | CASSYSGTGVSPLHF
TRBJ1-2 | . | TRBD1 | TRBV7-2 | TGTGCCAGCAGCTCAACACAGGGGGCCAATGGCTACACCTTC | CASSSTQGANGYTF
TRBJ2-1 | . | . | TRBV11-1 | TGTGCCAGCAGCTTAGGGGGCGCTTTCGATGAGCAGTTCTTC | CASSLGGAFDEQFF
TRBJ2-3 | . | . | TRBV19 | TGTGCCAGTAGTATAGGTCTCCTTAGCGATGAGGATACGCAGTATTTT | CASSIGLLSDEDTQYF
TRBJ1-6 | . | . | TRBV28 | TGTGCCAGCAGTCTCCGACAGTATAATTCACCCCTCCACTTT | CASSLRQYNSPLHF
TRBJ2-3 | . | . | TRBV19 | TGTGCCAGTAAGAGTGCCGGGTCAACAGATACGCAGTATTTT | CASKSAGSTDTQYF
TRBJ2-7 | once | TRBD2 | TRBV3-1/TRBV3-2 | TGTGCCAGCAGCCAGGGGCTAGCGGGGGCCCGCGAATGGGAGCAGTACTTC | CASSQGLAGAREWEQYF
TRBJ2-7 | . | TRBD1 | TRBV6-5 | TGTGCCAGCAGTTACCTTTCGGGACAGGTCTCCTACGAGCAGTACTTC | CASSYLSGQVSYEQYF
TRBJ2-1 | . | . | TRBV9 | TGTGCCAGCAGCGTAGTCGGAGCTATTACTACTTACAATGAGCAGTTCTTC | CASSVVGAITTYNEQFF
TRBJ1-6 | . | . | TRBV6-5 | TGTGCCAGCAGTTTAATTCAGAGCTTGGGGCGTTCACCCCTCCACTTT | CASSLIQSLGRSPLHF
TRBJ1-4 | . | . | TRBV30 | TGTGCCTGGAGTCACGGGGGAAGGCTGAGTGAAAAACTGTTTTTT | CAWSHGGRLSEKLFF
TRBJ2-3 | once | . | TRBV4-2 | TGTGCCAGCAGCCAAGACTCCCCTCGGGATACGCAGTATTTT | CASSQDSPRDTQYF
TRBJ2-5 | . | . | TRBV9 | TGTGCCAGCAGCGAAAGCGGATCTCAAGAGACCCAGTACTTC | CASSESGSQETQYF
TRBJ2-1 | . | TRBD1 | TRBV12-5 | TGTGCTAGCCAACCAGGGACAGGGATGAGGTCCTACAATGAGCAGTTCTTC | CASQPGTGMRSYNEQFF
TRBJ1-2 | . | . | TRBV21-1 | TGTGCCAGCAGCAAAAGTCCAGGGGGATGTAACTATGGCTACACCTTC | CASSKSPGGCNYGYTF
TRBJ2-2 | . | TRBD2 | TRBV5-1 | TGCGCCAGCAGCCCCAGGACTAGCGGGAGTATCACCGGGGAGCTGTTTTTT | CASSPRTSGSITGELFF
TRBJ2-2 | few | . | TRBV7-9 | TGTGCCAGCAGCCACCACAGGGGGGGGAACACCGGGGAGCTGTTTTTT | CASSHHRGGNTGELFF
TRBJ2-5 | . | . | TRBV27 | TGTGCCAGCAGTTTATCGAGCACGCAAGAGACCCAGTACTTC | CASSLSSTQETQYF
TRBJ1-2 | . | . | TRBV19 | TGTGCCAGTAGTATATCAGTCCCAGGCTTGGACTATGGCTACACCTTC | CASSISVPGLDYGYTF
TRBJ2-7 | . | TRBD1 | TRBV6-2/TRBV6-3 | TGTGCCAGCAGTAGGAACCCCCCGGACAGGGTTCCGGACGAGCAGTACTTC | CASSRNPPDRVPDEQYF
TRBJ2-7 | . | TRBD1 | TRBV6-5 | TGTGCCAGCAGGGGACAGGAAATCCCCTACGAGCAGTACTTC | CASRGQEIPYEQYF
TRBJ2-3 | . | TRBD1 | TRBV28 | TGTGCCAGCAGTTTATGGTACGGGACAGGGACAGATACGCAGTATTTT | CASSLWYGTGTDTQYF
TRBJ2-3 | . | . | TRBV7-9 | TGTGCCAGCAGTCCAGGGCTACCTAGCACAGATACGCAGTATTTT | CASSPGLPSTDTQYF
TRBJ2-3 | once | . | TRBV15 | TGTGCCACCAGCAGCACAGGCAACACAGATACGCAGTATTTT | CATSSTGNTDTQYF
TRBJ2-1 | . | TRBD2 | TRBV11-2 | TGTGCCAGCAGCTTAGACAGCGGGAGGGAATACAATGAGCAGTTCTTC | CASSLDSGREYNEQFF
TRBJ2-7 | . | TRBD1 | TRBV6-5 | TGTGCCAGCATCTTCGGGACAGGGATTGCCTACGAGCAGTACTTC | CASIFGTGIAYEQYF
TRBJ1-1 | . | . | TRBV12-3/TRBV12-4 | TGTGCCAGCAGTCCCCGAGTCGTTGGGAGGGCTTTCTTT | CASSPRVVGRAFF
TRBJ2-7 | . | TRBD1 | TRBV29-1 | TGCAGCACGCGACAGGGGGCTTCCTACGAGCAGTACTTC | CSTRQGASYEQYF